The clone carrying this T cell receptor (beta chain) was picked up a small number of times. MiXCR, run by TCRdb on the RT-PCR reads, gives a single entry per CDR3 protein. The sample has around 700,000 distinct CDR3 sequences; 12% to 15% are singletons. This receptor was obtained from a female donor in good health, serving as a healthy control. The sequencing sample was made of memory CD4+ T cells from blood.

The DNA for the CDR3 is TGTGCCAGCAGCTTACCCCAACATGGCTACACCTTC. Translation: CASSLPQHGYTF. This rearrangement joins TRBV7-2 to TRBJ1-2; D uncertain. The germline gives CDR1 SGHTA, CDR2 FQGNSA. The CDR3 sequence is 12 residues long. Trimming cost V 2 bases and J 6 bases, with 7 bases left between them.